This TCR beta chain was identified during a study of cytomegalovirus exposure and HLA in healthy donors. This CDR3 has 16 amino acids. V was clipped by 7 bases and J by 7 bases; unmatched bases: 13. CDR1 is SGHTS, CDR2 YDEGEE, per germline. All donors participated as healthy donors of bone marrow. Use of 60 Vbeta and 13 Jbeta primers characterized the PCR. The method was immunoSEQ multiplex PCR; TCRdb's version includes in-frame clones alone and lacks a portion of them. This table has 250,000 to 350,000 clones, approximately 90% appearing once. Sequenced: PBMCs. The rearrangement uses TRBV5-8 and TRBJ2-1; 11 positions agree with TRBD2. This sequence originates from a man aged 35-49 years in good health and CMV-seropositive. The CDR3 reads CASGSGRGQLGNEQFF. The DNA of the CDR3 is TGTGCCAGCGGTAGCGGGAGGGGACAATTAGGGAATGAGCAGTTCTTC.